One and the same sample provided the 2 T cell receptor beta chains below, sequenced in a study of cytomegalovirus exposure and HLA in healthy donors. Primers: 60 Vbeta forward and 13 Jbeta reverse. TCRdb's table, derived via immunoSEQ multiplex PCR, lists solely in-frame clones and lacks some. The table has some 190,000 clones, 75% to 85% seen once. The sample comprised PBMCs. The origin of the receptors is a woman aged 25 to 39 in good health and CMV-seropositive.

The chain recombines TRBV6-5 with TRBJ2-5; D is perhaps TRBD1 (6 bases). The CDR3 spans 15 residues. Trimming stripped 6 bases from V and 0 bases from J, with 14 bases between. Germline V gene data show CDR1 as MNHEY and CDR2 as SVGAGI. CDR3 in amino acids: CASRRPTGNQETQYF. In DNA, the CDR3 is TGTGCCAGCAGGCGTCCCACAGGGAACCAAGAGACCCAGTACTTC.

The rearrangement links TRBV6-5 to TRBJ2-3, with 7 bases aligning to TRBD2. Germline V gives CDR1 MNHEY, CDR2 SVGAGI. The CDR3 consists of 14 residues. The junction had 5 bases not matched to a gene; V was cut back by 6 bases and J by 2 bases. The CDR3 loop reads CASSPAGFTDTQYF. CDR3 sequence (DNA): TGTGCCAGCAGCCCAGCGGGGTTCACAGATACGCAGTATTTT.